Listed below are T cell receptor beta chains from one sample, sequenced in a study of T cell repertoires in cytomegalovirus infection. Using its own MiXCR run on the reads, TCRdb lists one record per CDR3 protein. The data show around 450,000 distinct CDR3 sequences, with approximately 33% seen just once and roughly 13% held by the top ten. The source material was PBMCs. These TCRs come from a human donor in good health (CMV status not recorded). Some clones in this sample may be carry-over from other donors' samples. The CDR3 runs from the conserved cysteine through the conserved F or W. A D gene is named only where the DNA matches it firmly. Size values are once, few and many counts, or a class for expanded clones, and some rows have none.

v_gene	abundance	j_gene	d_gene	CDR3aa	CDR3nt
TRBV7-3	-	TRBJ2-7	TRBD1	CASSLKSGGNYEQYF	TGTGCCAGCAGCTTAAAATCAGGGGGTAACTACGAGCAGTACTTC
TRBV4-1	many	TRBJ1-4	-	CASSRARQTTTNEKLFF	TGCGCCAGCAGCCGAGCGCGACAGACAACAACTAATGAAAAACTGTTTTTT
TRBV2	-	TRBJ1-6	TRBD1	CASPDRANSPLHF	TGTGCCAGCCCGGACAGGGCGAATTCACCCCTCCACTTT
TRBV5-4	-	TRBJ2-3	-	CASSLPGPFTDTQYF	TGTGCCAGCAGCTTACCGGGACCGTTCACAGATACGCAGTATTTT
TRBV15	few	TRBJ1-4	-	CATSRALDRTVGEKLFF	TGTGCCACCAGCAGAGCCTTAGACCGCACGGTCGGTGAAAAACTGTTTTTT
TRBV24-1	few	TRBJ2-3	-	CATSDSGGSTDTQYF	TGTGCCACCAGTGACTCAGGGGGGAGCACAGATACGCAGTATTTT
TRBV7-6	many	TRBJ2-5	-	CASSLVLETQYF	TGTGCCAGCAGCTTAGTCTTAGAGACCCAGTACTTC
TRBV2	few	TRBJ2-7	-	CAGAVFTYEQYF	TGTGCCGGGGCAGTCTTTACCTACGAGCAGTACTTC
TRBV7-3	few	TRBJ2-3	TRBD2	CASSLTGLAASSGTDTQYF	TGTGCCAGCAGCTTAACGGGACTAGCGGCGTCCTCAGGCACAGATACGCAGTATTTT
TRBV6-6	few	TRBJ2-7	-	CASSYSSGEQYF	TGTGCCAGCAGTTACTCGAGTGGGGAGCAGTACTTC
TRBV12-3/TRBV12-4	many	TRBJ1-1	-	CASSTDQGKAEAFF	TGTGCCAGCAGTACGGACCAAGGGAAGGCTGAAGCTTTCTTT
TRBV2	once	TRBJ1-1	TRBD1	CASSEPKGQTF	TGTGCCAGCAGTGAACCAAAGGGACAGACGTTT
TRBV19	many	TRBJ2-1	TRBD1	CASSMIQGGYNEQFF	TGTGCCAGTAGTATGATACAGGGGGGATACAATGAGCAGTTCTTC
TRBV6-8	-	TRBJ2-1	-	CASSPLRERPFNEQFF	TGTGCCAGCAGTCCCCTCCGTGAGCGGCCTTTCAATGAGCAGTTCTTC
TRBV11-2	few	TRBJ2-3	TRBD2	CASSRTPTSGATSSTDTQYF	TGTGCCAGCAGTCGTACCCCAACTAGCGGGGCCACTTCTAGCACAGATACGCAGTATTTT
TRBV6-1	-	TRBJ2-1	TRBD2	CASSQVAGGGREKFF	TGTGCCAGCAGTCAGGTGGCGGGGGGTGGTCGCGAGAAGTTCTTC
TRBV6-8	-	TRBJ2-7	-	CAHREFEQYF	TGTGCCCACAGGGAGTTCGAGCAGTACTTC
TRBV29-1	few	TRBJ2-7	TRBD1	CSVDSGTGTHEQYF	TGCAGCGTTGATTCCGGGACAGGCACCCACGAGCAGTACTTC
TRBV7-8	many	TRBJ1-1	-	CASSLADAMTEAFF	TGTGCCAGCAGCTTAGCGGACGCTATGACTGAAGCTTTCTTT
TRBV12-3/TRBV12-4	-	TRBJ1-3	-	CASRVVGGNTIYF	TGTGCCAGCAGGGTTGTAGGTGGAAACACCATATATTTT
TRBV6-6	-	TRBJ1-1	TRBD1	CASSEGQGKNTEAFF	TGTGCCAGCAGTGAGGGACAGGGGAAGAACACTGAAGCTTTCTTT
TRBV11-2	-	TRBJ1-3	-	CASRDTGNSGNTIYF	TGTGCCAGCAGAGATACAGGGAACTCTGGAAACACCATATATTTT
TRBV7-9	many	TRBJ2-1	TRBD1	CASSQDRNYNEQFF	TGTGCCAGCAGCCAGGACAGGAATTACAATGAGCAGTTCTTC
TRBV7-9	many	TRBJ2-3	-	CASSLSGVDTQYF	TGTGCCAGCAGCTTGAGTGGTGTAGATACGCAGTATTTT
TRBV5-1	-	TRBJ2-3	-	CASSLEVVTDAQYF	TGCGCCAGCAGCTTGGAGGTGGTTACAGATGCGCAGTATTTT
TRBV13	-	TRBJ2-7	-	CASSLRGHHEQYF	TGTGCCAGCAGCTTAAGGGGACACCACGAGCAGTACTTC
TRBV28	-	TRBJ1-5	-	CATDRALNQPQHF	TGTGCCACCGACCGGGCCCTAAATCAGCCCCAGCATTTT
TRBV28	many	TRBJ1-5	-	CASARGVNQPQHF	TGTGCCAGCGCAAGGGGTGTCAATCAGCCCCAGCATTTT
TRBV7-9	-	TRBJ1-2	TRBD1	CASSFGQGIYGYTF	TGTGCCAGCAGCTTTGGACAGGGAATCTATGGCTACACCTTC
TRBV15	few	TRBJ2-7	-	CATSRDRAGVNYEQYF	TGTGCCACCAGCAGAGATCGGGCAGGGGTTAACTACGAGCAGTACTTC
TRBV28	-	TRBJ2-7	TRBD1	CASSSSGTGYREQYF	TGTGCCAGCAGTTCATCCGGGACAGGGTATCGCGAGCAGTACTTC
TRBV19	-	TRBJ2-1	TRBD2	CASSITAGGPLLGNEQFF	TGTGCCAGTAGTATTACAGCGGGGGGCCCCCTTCTAGGAAATGAGCAGTTCTTC
TRBV4-3	-	TRBJ1-3	TRBD1	CANSQDIPRTGAGNTIYF	TGCGCCAACAGCCAAGATATACCCCGGACAGGGGCTGGAAACACCATATATTTT
TRBV14	few	TRBJ1-2	-	CASSQDTGRGHPDHGYTF	TGTGCCAGCAGCCAAGATACGGGCAGGGGACATCCTGACCATGGCTACACCTTC
TRBV5-6	few	TRBJ2-3	-	CASSLIESTDTQYF	TGTGCCAGCAGCTTGATCGAGAGCACAGATACGCAGTATTTT
TRBV5-6	-	TRBJ1-6	TRBD1	CASSLDDRDGSPLHF	TGTGCCAGCAGCTTGGACGACAGGGATGGTTCACCCCTCCACTTT
TRBV12-3/TRBV12-4	many	TRBJ2-1	TRBD2	CASSPPGLAYNEQFF	TGTGCCAGCAGCCCTCCGGGACTAGCCTACAATGAGCAGTTCTTC
TRBV12-3/TRBV12-4	many	TRBJ2-5	-	CASSQFGTMGMKETQYF	TGTGCCAGCAGTCAGTTTGGGACCATGGGAATGAAAGAGACCCAGTACTTC
TRBV6-6	-	TRBJ1-2	TRBD1	CASSGSDRGFYGYTF	TGTGCCAGCAGTGGATCGGACAGGGGTTTTTATGGCTACACCTTC
TRBV3-1	-	TRBJ2-7	-	CASSLQVSPAYEQYF	TGTGCCAGCAGCCTACAGGTTTCTCCTGCTTACGAGCAGTACTTC
TRBV5-6	-	TRBJ2-1	TRBD2	CASSPAGGGKDEQFF	TGTGCCAGCAGCCCCGCGGGGGGTGGTAAGGATGAGCAGTTCTTC
TRBV4-2	few	TRBJ2-5	-	CASSQVAWQKKETQYF	TGTGCCAGCAGCCAAGTTGCGTGGCAGAAGAAAGAGACCCAGTACTTC